A single sample is the source of the 10 T cell receptor beta chains below, sequenced in a study of cytomegalovirus exposure and HLA in healthy donors. In the PCR, 60 Vbeta and 13 Jbeta primers were used. Clones were sequenced by immunoSEQ multiplex PCR, and TCRdb holds only the in-frame ones, with some missing. The sample contains hundreds of thousands of clones, approximately 70% of which appear only once. Input material: PBMCs. These receptors were taken from a man aged 35 to 55 in good health and CMV-seropositive.

The chain links TRBV6-5 to TRBJ2-7; possible D gene TRBD2, 5 bases. The germline V and J ends were trimmed by 7 bases and 0 bases, with 7 bases remaining between them. The CDR3 covers 12 residues. Germline V CDR1 and CDR2: MNHEY, SVGAGI. DNA of the CDR3: TGTGCCAGCACTGGGAGCTCCTACGAGCAGTACTTC. As protein: CASTGSSYEQYF.

This sequence joins TRBV11-1 and TRBJ1-4, with D uncertain. The CDR3 is made up of 14 amino acids. V lost 3 bases and J 7 bases, leaving 12 bases between the germline ends. CDR1 is SGHAT and CDR2 is FQDESV in the germline V gene (reference sequence). In DNA form, the CDR3 reads TGTGCCAGCAGCTTCTCGGGGAGTGGTGAAAAACTGTTTTTT. Translation: CASSFSGSGEKLFF.

This chain joins TRBV5-1 and TRBJ1-2; D possibly corresponds to TRBD1 (6 bases). In germline, CDR1 is SGHRS, CDR2 YFSETQ. This CDR3 has 15 amino acids. Trimming shortened V by 3 bases and J by 4 bases, and 16 bases separated the two germline ends. CDR3 sequence reads: CASSSLGGAGYGYTF. As DNA, the CDR3 is TGCGCCAGCAGCTCACTAGGGGGGGCAGGCTATGGCTACACCTTC.

The genes are TRBV7-9 and TRBJ1-2, with TRBD1 as a possible D gene (6 bases). The CDR3 runs to 14 residues. Germline V gene lookup returns CDR1 SEHNR and CDR2 FQNEAQ (reference sequence). V was pared by 5 bases and J by 4 bases, with 14 bases between. CDR3 in amino acids: CASSPAGDVYGYTF. DNA for the CDR3: TGTGCCAGCAGCCCCGCAGGGGACGTCTATGGCTACACCTTC. The variable domain in full, completed from reference TRBV7-9 and TRBJ1-2, reads DTGVSQNPRHKITKRGQNVTFRCDPISEHNRLYWYRQTLGQGPEFLTYFQNEAQLEKSRLLSDRFSAERPKGSFSTLEIQRTEQGDSAMYLCASSPAGDVYGYTFGSGTRLTVV.

The J gene is TRBJ2-2, the V gene TRBV11-2; D is possibly TRBD2 (6 bases). The CDR3 is made up of 15 amino acids. CDR1 is SGHAT and CDR2 is FQNNGV in the germline V gene. The V end was cut by 0 bases, the J end by 3 bases, with 8 bases between. In DNA form, the CDR3 reads TGTGCCAGCAGCTTAGAGGGGGGATACACCGGGGAGCTGTTTTTT. The encoded protein is CASSLEGGYTGELFF. The full variable domain, completed using reference TRBV11-2 and TRBJ2-2, is EAGVAQSPRYKIIEKRQSVAFWCNPISGHATLYWYQQILGQGPKLLIQFQNNGVVDDSQLPKDRFSAERLKGVDSTLKIQPAKLEDSAVYLCASSLEGGYTGELFFGEGSRLTVL.

The CDR3 loop reads CASSPPGQGATGELFF. CDR3 bases: TGTGCCAGCAGTCCTCCGGGACAGGGGGCAACCGGGGAGCTGTTTTTT. This chain uses TRBV7-9 with TRBJ2-2, with 12 bases that match TRBD1. V gave up 6 bases and J gave up 5 bases; unmatched junction bases: 7. Germline values: CDR1 SEHNR, CDR2 FQNEAQ (reference sequence). The CDR3 loop spans 16 amino acids.

The chain links TRBV28 to TRBJ2-5; D ambiguous. Germline values: CDR1 MDHEN, CDR2 SYDVKM. V shed 5 bases and J shed 6 bases, with 10 bases lying between them. The CDR3 contains 12 residues. The CDR3 bases are TGTGCCAGCAGTCCCGACACGAAGACCCAGTACTTC. Encoded protein: CASSPDTKTQYF.

The chain combines TRBV6-5 with TRBJ1-1; D is unclear. The germline V and J ends were trimmed by 4 bases and 0 bases, with 9 bases remaining between them. The CDR3 has 14 amino acids. The germline CDR1 and CDR2 sequences are MNHEY and SVGAGI. CDR3 coding DNA: TGTGCCAGCAGTTTCCGAAACTTGAACACTGAAGCTTTCTTT. Protein sequence: CASSFRNLNTEAFF.

The chain carries TRBV7-2 and TRBJ2-1, with D possibly being TRBD1 (6 bases). CDR1 and CDR2 (germline): SGHTA, FQGNSA. V lost 5 bases and J 0 bases, leaving 20 bases between the germline ends. The length of the CDR3 is 18 residues. CDR3 bases: TGTGCCAGCAGCCTTGGGGGTGGGGGCCTTAGCTCCTACAATGAGCAGTTCTTC. It translates to CASSLGGGGLSSYNEQFF.

The J gene is TRBJ1-6, the V gene TRBV18; D is uncertain. V shed 6 bases and J shed 5 bases, with 17 bases lying between them. Germline-derived CDR1 and CDR2 are KGHSH and LQKENI. The CDR3 is made up of 16 amino acids. CDR3 coding DNA: TGTGCCAGCTCCCACTCCGGAGGGAGAAATAATTCACCCCTCCACTTT. It encodes CASSHSGGRNNSPLHF.